This T cell receptor (beta chain) was documented in a study of post-analysis software for immune sequencing data. Unique molecular identifiers featured in each of the TCR beta cDNA libraries. One entry per CDR3 protein results from TCRdb running MiXCR on the PCR reads. The data show roughly 650,000 distinct CDR3 sequences, approximately 59% seen once. This receptor was obtained from a girl aged 2 to 10 with multiple sclerosis. The sequenced material came from blood.

The CDR3 nucleotides are TGCAGTGTCCTAGCTCCGGGAGGCGGCGGCGAGCAGTACTTC. This sequence encodes CSVLAPGGGGEQYF. The chain carries TRBV20-1 and TRBJ2-7; 7 positions match TRBD2. This CDR3 is 14 amino acids long. Germline values: CDR1 DFQATT, CDR2 SNEGSKA (reference sequence). The ends lost 7 bases at V and 6 bases at J; junction bases unmatched: 15.